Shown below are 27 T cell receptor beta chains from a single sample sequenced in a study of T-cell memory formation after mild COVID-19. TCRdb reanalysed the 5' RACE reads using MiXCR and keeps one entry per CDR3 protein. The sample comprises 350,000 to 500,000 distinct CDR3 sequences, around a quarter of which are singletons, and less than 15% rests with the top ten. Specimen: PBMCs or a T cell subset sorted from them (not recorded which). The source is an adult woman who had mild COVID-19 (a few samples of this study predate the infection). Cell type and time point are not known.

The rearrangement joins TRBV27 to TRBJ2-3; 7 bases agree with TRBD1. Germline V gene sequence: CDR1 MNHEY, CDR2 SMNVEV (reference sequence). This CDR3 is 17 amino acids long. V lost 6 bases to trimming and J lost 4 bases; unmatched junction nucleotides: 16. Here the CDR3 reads CASRSHPGQSLADTQYF. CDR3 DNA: TGTGCCAGCAGATCCCACCCGGGACAGAGTCTTGCAGATACGCAGTATTTT.

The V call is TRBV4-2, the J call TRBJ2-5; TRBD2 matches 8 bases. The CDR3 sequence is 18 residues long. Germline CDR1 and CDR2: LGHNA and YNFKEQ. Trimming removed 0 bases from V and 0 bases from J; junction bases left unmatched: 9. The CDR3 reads CASSQDPQRGRYQETQYF. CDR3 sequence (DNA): TGTGCCAGCAGCCAAGATCCCCAGCGGGGGAGATACCAAGAGACCCAGTACTTC.

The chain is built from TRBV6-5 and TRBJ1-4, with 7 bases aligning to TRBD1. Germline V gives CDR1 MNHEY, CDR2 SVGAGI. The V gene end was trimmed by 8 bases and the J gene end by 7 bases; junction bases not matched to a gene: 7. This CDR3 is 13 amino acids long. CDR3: CASADRRVEKLFF. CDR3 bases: TGTGCCAGCGCGGACAGGCGGGTTGAAAAACTGTTTTTT.

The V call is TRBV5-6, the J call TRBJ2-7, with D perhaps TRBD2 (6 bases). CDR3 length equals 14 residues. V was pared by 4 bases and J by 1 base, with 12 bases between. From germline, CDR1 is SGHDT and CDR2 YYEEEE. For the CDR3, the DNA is TGTGCCAGCAGCGAGGAGGGATGGTCCTACGAGCAGTACTTC. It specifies CASSEEGWSYEQYF.

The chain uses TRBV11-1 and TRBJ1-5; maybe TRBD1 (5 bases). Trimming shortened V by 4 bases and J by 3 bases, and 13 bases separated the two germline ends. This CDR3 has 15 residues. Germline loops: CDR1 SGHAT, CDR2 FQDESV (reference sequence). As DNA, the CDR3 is TGTGCCAGCAGCTATCGGGGCCTCGCCAATCAGCCCCAGCATTTT. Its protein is CASSYRGLANQPQHF. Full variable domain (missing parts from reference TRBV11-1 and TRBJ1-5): EAEVAQSPRYKITEKSQAVAFWCDPISGHATLYWYRQILGQGPELLVQFQDESVVDDSQLPKDRFSAERLKGVDSTLKIQPAELGDSAMYLCASSYRGLANQPQHFGDGTRLSIL.

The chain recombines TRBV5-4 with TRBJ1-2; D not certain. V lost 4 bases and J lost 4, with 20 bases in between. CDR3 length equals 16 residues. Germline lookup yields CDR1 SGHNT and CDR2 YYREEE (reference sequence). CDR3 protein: CASSEPGRRVSYGYTF. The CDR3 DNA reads TGTGCCAGCAGCGAGCCGGGCCGCCGGGTGAGCTATGGCTACACCTTC.

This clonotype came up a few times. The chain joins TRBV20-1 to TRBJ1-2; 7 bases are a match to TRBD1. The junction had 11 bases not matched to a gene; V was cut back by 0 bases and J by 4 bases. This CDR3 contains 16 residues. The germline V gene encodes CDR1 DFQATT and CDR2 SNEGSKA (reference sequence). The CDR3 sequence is CSARDHQTGQVYGYTF. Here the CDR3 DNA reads TGCAGTGCTAGAGATCACCAAACCGGACAGGTCTATGGCTACACCTTC.

The CDR3 protein is CASSGGGWSGSSYEQFF. CDR3 coding DNA: TGTGCCAGCAGCGGAGGGGGGTGGAGCGGGAGTTCCTATGAGCAGTTCTTC. The J gene is TRBJ2-1, the V gene TRBV7-9, with 8 bases identical to TRBD2. Per germline, CDR1 SEHNR and CDR2 FQNEAQ (reference sequence). The trim removed 5 bases at V and 8 bases at J, leaving 17 bases unmatched. The CDR3 runs 17 residues.

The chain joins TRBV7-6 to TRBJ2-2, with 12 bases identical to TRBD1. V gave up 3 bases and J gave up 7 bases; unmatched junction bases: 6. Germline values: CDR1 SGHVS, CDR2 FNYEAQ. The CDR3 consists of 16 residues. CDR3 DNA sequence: TGTGCCAGCAGCTTCCGGGACAGGGGGCGCGGCGGGGAGCTGTTTTTT. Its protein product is CASSFRDRGRGGELFF.

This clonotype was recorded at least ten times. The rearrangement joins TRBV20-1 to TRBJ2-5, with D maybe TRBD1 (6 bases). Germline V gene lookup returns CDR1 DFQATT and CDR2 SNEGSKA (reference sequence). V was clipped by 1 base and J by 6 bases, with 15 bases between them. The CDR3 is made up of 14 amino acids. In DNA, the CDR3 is TGCAGTGCTAGAGCCACAGGGCTAGTTCAGACCCAGTACTTC. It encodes CSARATGLVQTQYF.

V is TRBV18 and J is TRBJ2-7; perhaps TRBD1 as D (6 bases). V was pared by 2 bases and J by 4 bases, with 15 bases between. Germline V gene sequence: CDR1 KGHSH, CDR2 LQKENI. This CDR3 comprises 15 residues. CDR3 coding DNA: TGTGCCAGCTCACCAAGGAGGACAGATGCGTACGAGCAGTACTTC. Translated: CASSPRRTDAYEQYF.

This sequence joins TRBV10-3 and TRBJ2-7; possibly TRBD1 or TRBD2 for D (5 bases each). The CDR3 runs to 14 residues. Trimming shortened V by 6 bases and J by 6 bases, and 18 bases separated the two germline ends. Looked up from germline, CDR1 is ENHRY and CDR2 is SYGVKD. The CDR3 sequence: CAISRAPEGLEQYF. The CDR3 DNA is TGTGCCATCAGCCGGGCACCCGAGGGGCTCGAGCAGTACTTC.

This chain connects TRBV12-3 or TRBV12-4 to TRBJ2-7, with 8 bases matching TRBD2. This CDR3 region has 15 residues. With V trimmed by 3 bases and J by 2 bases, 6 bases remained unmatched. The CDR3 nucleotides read TGTGCCAGCAGTTTCGGGGGGGAGGCCCCCTACGAGCAGTACTTC. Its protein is CASSFGGEAPYEQYF.

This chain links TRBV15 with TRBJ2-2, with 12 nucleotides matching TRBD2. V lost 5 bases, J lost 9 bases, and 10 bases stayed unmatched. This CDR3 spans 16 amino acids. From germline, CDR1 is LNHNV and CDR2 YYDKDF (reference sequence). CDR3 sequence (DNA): TGTGCCACCAGCCAAGGAGGACTAGCGGGATACAGGGAGCTGTTTTTT. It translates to CATSQGGLAGYRELFF.

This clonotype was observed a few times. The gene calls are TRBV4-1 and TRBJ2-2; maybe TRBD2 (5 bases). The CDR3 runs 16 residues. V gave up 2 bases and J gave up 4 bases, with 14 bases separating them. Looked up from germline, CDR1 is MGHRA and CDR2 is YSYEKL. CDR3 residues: CASSQLAGRGTGELFF. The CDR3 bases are TGCGCCAGCAGCCAACTCGCCGGTCGGGGCACCGGGGAGCTGTTTTTT.

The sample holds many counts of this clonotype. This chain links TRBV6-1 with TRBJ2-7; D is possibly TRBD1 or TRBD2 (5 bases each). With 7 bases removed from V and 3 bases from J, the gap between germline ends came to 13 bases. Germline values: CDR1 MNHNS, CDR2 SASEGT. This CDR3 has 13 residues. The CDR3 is CASMKGPSYEQYF. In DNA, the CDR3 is TGTGCCAGCATGAAGGGACCGAGCTACGAGCAGTACTTC.

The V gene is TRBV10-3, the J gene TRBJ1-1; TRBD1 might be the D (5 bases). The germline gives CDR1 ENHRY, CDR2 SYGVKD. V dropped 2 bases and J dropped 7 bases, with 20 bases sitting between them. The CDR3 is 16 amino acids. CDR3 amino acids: CAISEAVGGRGLEAFF. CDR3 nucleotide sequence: TGTGCCATCAGTGAGGCGGTGGGGGGGAGAGGCCTTGAAGCTTTCTTT.

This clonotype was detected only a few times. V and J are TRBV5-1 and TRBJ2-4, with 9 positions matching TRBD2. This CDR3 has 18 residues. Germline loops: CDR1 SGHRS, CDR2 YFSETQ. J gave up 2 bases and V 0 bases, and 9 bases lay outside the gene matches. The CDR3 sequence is CASSLAWAGGPTKNIQYF. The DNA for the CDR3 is TGCGCCAGCAGCTTGGCCTGGGCGGGAGGGCCAACCAAAAACATTCAGTACTTC. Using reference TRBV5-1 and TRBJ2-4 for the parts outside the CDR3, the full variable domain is KAGVTQTPRYLIKTRGQQVTLSCSPISGHRSVSWYQQTPGQGLQFLFEYFSETQRNKGNFPGRFSGRQFSNSRSEMNVSTLELGDSALYLCASSLAWAGGPTKNIQYFGAGTRLSVL.

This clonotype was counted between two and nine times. CDR3 nucleotide sequence: TGTGCCTGGAGTCAGGGTAATGAGCAGTTCTTC. It codes for CAWSQGNEQFF. This chain joins TRBV30 and TRBJ2-1; weak D call: TRBD1 (5 bases). Germline V gives CDR1 GTSNPN, CDR2 SVGIG (reference sequence). Deletions cut 2 bases from V and 7 bases from J, with 6 bases between. CDR3 length equals 11 residues.

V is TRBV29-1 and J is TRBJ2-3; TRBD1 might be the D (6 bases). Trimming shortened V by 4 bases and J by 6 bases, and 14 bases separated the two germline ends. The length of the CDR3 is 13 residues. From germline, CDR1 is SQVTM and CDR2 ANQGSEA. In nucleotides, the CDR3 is TGCAGCGTTGGACTACCCCAGGGGGATACGCAGTATTTT. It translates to CSVGLPQGDTQYF.

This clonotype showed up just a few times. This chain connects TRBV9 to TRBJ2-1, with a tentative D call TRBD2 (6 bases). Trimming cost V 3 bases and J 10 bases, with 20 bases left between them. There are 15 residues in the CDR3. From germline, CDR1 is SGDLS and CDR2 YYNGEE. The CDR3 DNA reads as TGTGCCAGCAGCGCGCACGGAGGGGCCCAAAGGGAGCAGTTCTTC. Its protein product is CASSAHGGAQREQFF.

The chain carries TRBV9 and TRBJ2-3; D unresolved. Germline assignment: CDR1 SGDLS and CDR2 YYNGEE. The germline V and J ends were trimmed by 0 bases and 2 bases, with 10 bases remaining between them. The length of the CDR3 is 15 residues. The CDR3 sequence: CASSVASGLTDTQYF. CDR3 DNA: TGTGCCAGCAGCGTAGCGTCGGGTCTCACAGATACGCAGTATTTT.

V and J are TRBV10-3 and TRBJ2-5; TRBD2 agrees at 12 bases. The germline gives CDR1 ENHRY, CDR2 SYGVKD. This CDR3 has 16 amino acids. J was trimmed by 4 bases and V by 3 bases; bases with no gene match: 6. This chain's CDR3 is CAISDASGGVGETQYF. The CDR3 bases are TGTGCCATCAGTGACGCTAGCGGGGGGGTTGGAGAGACCCAGTACTTC.

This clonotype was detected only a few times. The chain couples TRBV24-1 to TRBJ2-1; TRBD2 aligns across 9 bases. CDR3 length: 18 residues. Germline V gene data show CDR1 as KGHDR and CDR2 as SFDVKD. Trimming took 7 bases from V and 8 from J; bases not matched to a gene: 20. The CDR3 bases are TGTGCCACCAGCGCCTGGGGGCCCTTAGCGGGAGAAGGGGATGAGCAGTTCTTC. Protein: CATSAWGPLAGEGDEQFF.

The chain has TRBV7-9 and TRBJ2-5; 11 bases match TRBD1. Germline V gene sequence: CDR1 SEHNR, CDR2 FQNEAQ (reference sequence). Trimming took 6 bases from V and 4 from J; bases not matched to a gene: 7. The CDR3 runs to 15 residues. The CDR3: CASSRTGGFGETQYF. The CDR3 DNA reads TGTGCCAGCAGTCGGACAGGGGGCTTCGGAGAGACCCAGTACTTC.

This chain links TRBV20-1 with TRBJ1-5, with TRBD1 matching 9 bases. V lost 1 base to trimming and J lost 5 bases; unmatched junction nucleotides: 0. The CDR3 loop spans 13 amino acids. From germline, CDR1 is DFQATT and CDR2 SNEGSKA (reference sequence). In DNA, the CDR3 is TGCAGTGCTAGAGGGACAGGGGATCAGCCCCAGCATTTT. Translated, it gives CSARGTGDQPQHF.

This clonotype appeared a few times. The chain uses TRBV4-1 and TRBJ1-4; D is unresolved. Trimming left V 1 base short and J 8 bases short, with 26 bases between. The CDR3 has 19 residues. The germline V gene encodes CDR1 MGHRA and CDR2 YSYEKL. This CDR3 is CASSQGREGMGAGREKLFF. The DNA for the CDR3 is TGCGCCAGCAGCCAAGGTCGCGAGGGAATGGGAGCAGGCCGCGAAAAACTGTTTTTT.